The 27 T cell receptor beta chains in this list originate from one sample, sequenced in a study of T cell repertoires in cytomegalovirus infection. From the reads, TCRdb called clonotypes with MiXCR, one entry per CDR3 protein. Among around 630,000 distinct CDR3 sequences listed, 24% were seen once. The sample taken for sequencing was CD8+ T cells from PBMCs. Receptors originate from a human donor in good health (CMV status not recorded). Some clones in this sample may be carry-over from other donors' samples.

This clonotype was observed a few times. The V gene is TRBV15, the J gene TRBJ2-7; no clear D. V lost 1 base to trimming and J lost 6 bases, with 10 bases between them. CDR3 length equals 13 residues. CDR1 is LNHNV, CDR2 YYDKDF, per germline (reference sequence). The CDR3 here is CATSRVRTGEQYV. CDR3 nucleotides: TGTGCCACCAGCAGAGTGAGGACGGGCGAGCAGTACGTC.

The chain carries TRBV2 and TRBJ2-5; 8 bases fit TRBD1. The V gene end was trimmed by 6 bases and the J gene end by 4 bases; junction bases not matched to a gene: 7. Germline V gene data show CDR1 as SNHLY and CDR2 as FYNNEI. The CDR3 runs 14 residues. The CDR3, as DNA: TGTGCCAGCAGGGAATACAGGGGGTTAGAGACCCAGTACTTC. Encoded protein: CASREYRGLETQYF.

This sequence joins TRBV6-2 or TRBV6-3 and TRBJ1-1; D is perhaps TRBD1 (5 bases). V lost 0 bases to trimming and J lost 10 bases, with 15 bases between them. From germline, CDR1 is MNHEY and CDR2 SVGEGT. CDR3 size: 14 residues. This CDR3 reads CASSYSVQGVIAFF. The CDR3 nucleotides are TGTGCCAGCAGTTACTCGGTGCAGGGCGTGATAGCTTTCTTT.

As to this clonotype: A much larger clone sits a single nucleotide away, making a read error possible. The V and J genes are TRBV12-3 or TRBV12-4 and TRBJ2-1, with TRBD2 matching over 8 bases. The V and J ends lost 7 bases and 8 bases, in that order; junction bases with no gene match: 7. The CDR3 is 13 residues long. In DNA, the CDR3 is TGTGCCAGCACCCCGGGACTAGTGGATGAGCAGTTCTTC. It yields the protein CASTPGLVDEQFF.

As regards this clonotype: One base separates it from a far larger clone, so it is likely a read error. CDR3 DNA: TGTGCCAGCAGATTAACAGATACGCAGTATTTT. Protein: CASRLTDTQYF. The rearrangement uses TRBV25-1 and TRBJ2-3; D gene ambiguous. Trimming removed 6 bases from V and 3 bases from J, with 4 bases in between. Germline CDR1 is MGHDK and CDR2 is SYGVNS. The CDR3 length is 11 residues.

Worth noting for this clonotype: An end of the junction differs from the germline gene, which may be a read error. This chain connects TRBV4-1 to TRBJ2-2, with D maybe TRBD1 (7 bases). The CDR3 extends over 16 amino acids. Germline V gene sequence: CDR1 MGHRA, CDR2 YSYEKL. The CDR3 loop is CASSLRERGQVRELFF. The CDR3 bases are TGTGCCAGCAGCCTCCGGGAGAGGGGGCAAGTTAGGGAGCTGTTTTTT.

The chain joins TRBV5-6 to TRBJ1-4; no firm D call. CDR3 size: 13 residues. V was pared by 2 bases and J by 0 bases, with 2 bases between. Germline-derived CDR1 and CDR2 are SGHDT and YYEEEE. The CDR3 region is CASSFSTNEKLFF. The CDR3 nucleotides read TGTGCCAGCAGCTTCTCAACTAATGAAAAACTGTTTTTT.

This clonotype was observed a single time. The chain has TRBV7-3 and TRBJ1-1, with 9 nucleotides matching TRBD1. The trim removed 3 bases at V and 8 bases at J, leaving 4 bases unmatched. This CDR3 comprises 13 residues. Germline lookup yields CDR1 SGHTA and CDR2 FQGTGA. The CDR3 nucleotides are TGTGCCAGCAGCTTGGCCGGGACAGGGGAAGCTTTCTTT. Amino acids: CASSLAGTGEAFF.

J is TRBJ2-5 and V is TRBV7-6; 8 nucleotides agree with TRBD2. CDR1 and CDR2 (germline): SGHVS, FNYEAQ. J gave up 5 bases and V 7 bases, and 6 bases lay outside the gene matches. CDR3 size: 13 residues. The CDR3 nucleotides read TGTGCCAGCAAGCGGGGGAGGGGGGAGACCCAGTACTTC. Its protein is CASKRGRGETQYF.

This clonotype came up many times. The gene calls are TRBV7-2 and TRBJ1-5, with 12 bases fitting TRBD1. The V gene's germline CDR1 is SGHTA and CDR2 FQGNSA. Trimming removed 5 bases from V and 6 bases from J; junction bases left unmatched: 5. The CDR3 spans 15 residues. The CDR3 nucleotides read TGTGCCAGCAGCCCGGGACAGGGGGCCCCTCAGCCCCAGCATTTT. It specifies CASSPGQGAPQPQHF.

This clonotype was picked up one time. The chain couples TRBV29-1 to TRBJ2-1; D not certain. Deletions cut 1 base from V and 5 bases from J, with 9 bases between. Germline values: CDR1 SQVTM, CDR2 ANQGSEA. This CDR3 spans 13 amino acids. The CDR3 coding sequence is TGCAGCGTTGAAGGGGCCCCCCACAATGAGCAGTTCTTC. This gives the protein CSVEGAPHNEQFF.

The chain combines TRBV7-6 with TRBJ2-7; D could derive from TRBD1 or TRBD2 (5 bases each). V was pared by 5 bases and J by 3 bases, with 20 bases between. The CDR3 covers 16 residues. CDR1 and CDR2 from the germline V gene are SGHVS and FNYEAQ. In DNA, the CDR3 is TGTGCCAGCAGCCCAGAGTGGGATTCGAGGGGCTACGAGCAGTACTTC. This codes for CASSPEWDSRGYEQYF.

The gene calls are TRBV7-4 and TRBJ1-2; D is unclear. CDR3 length: 14 residues. The germline V gene encodes CDR1 SGHVT and CDR2 SQSDAQ. The V and J ends lost 6 bases and 8 bases respectively, with 19 bases between them. The CDR3 sequence: CASSQPGVDIGYTF. The CDR3 nucleotides are TGTGCCAGCAGTCAACCGGGAGTCGACATCGGCTACACCTTC. The whole variable domain, remainder taken from reference TRBV7-4 and TRBJ1-2, is GAGVSQSPRYKVAKRGRDVALRCDSISGHVTLYWYRQTLGQGSEVLTYSQSDAQRDKSGRPSGRFSAERPERSVSTLKIQRTEQGDSAVYLCASSQPGVDIGYTFGSGTRLTVV.

This clonotype has just a few counts. V is TRBV9 and J is TRBJ1-1, with D possibly TRBD1 on 5 matching bases. Trimming removed 0 bases at V and 8 bases at J, with 8 bases between. This CDR3 spans 12 amino acids. The germline gives CDR1 SGDLS, CDR2 YYNGEE. In nucleotides, the CDR3 is TGTGCCAGCAGCGTAGGGAACAGGGAAGCTTTCTTT. Protein: CASSVGNREAFF.

V gene TRBV20-1 combines with J gene TRBJ1-2; D unresolved. The germline V and J ends were trimmed by 0 bases and 1 base, with 21 bases remaining between them. Looked up from germline, CDR1 is DFQATT and CDR2 is SNEGSKA (reference sequence). The CDR3 has 18 amino acids. The CDR3 DNA reads TGCAGTGCTAGAGATCTCACGGGATGGGCGCCTGGTAACTATGGCTACACCTTC. Protein: CSARDLTGWAPGNYGYTF.

This clonotype appeared a few times. The chain employs TRBV6-5 and TRBJ2-2; D unresolved. The CDR3 length is 16 residues. V lost 2 bases, J lost 1 base, and 11 bases lay in between. Germline CDR1 reads MNHEY; CDR2 reads SVGAGI. The chain's CDR3 is CASSYGRYRNTGELFF. CDR3 DNA: TGTGCCAGCAGTTACGGGCGGTACCGGAACACCGGGGAGCTGTTTTTT.

The V gene is TRBV6-6, the J gene TRBJ2-7, with 7 positions matching TRBD2. Trimming at V came to 1 base and at J to 0 bases, leaving 12 bases not matched to a gene. Germline CDR1 is MNHNY and CDR2 is SVGAGI (reference sequence). This CDR3 has 18 amino acids. The CDR3 DNA sequence: TGTGCCAGCAGTTACTTCCTAACAAGCGGGGCCCGCTCCTACGAGCAGTACTTC. Protein: CASSYFLTSGARSYEQYF.

Worth noting for this clonotype: A much larger clone lies one base from this, so it may be a read error. The genes are TRBV7-9 and TRBJ2-5; TRBD1 matches at 7 bases. Germline V gives CDR1 SEHNR, CDR2 FQNEAQ (reference sequence). The length of the CDR3 is 14 residues. The CDR3 DNA reads TGTGCCGGCAGCTGGACAGGCTTCGGGGAGACCCAGTACTTC. Amino acids: CAGSWTGFGETQYF.

This clonotype was recorded many times. The chain carries TRBV7-6 and TRBJ1-4, with D possibly matching TRBD1 (5 bases). Germline loops: CDR1 SGHVS, CDR2 FNYEAQ. V lost 5 bases to trimming and J lost 14 bases, with 18 bases between them. This CDR3 contains 13 residues. CDR3: CASSPYMGDHLFF. The CDR3 DNA is TGTGCCAGCAGCCCTTACATGGGGGACCACCTGTTTTTT.

Concerning this clonotype itself: A read error is possible here, since a much larger clone lies one base away. This chain uses TRBV6-5 with TRBJ2-6; no clear D gene. Trimming stripped 6 bases from V and 0 bases from J, with 12 bases between. CDR1 and CDR2 from the germline V gene are MNHEY and SVGAGI. The CDR3 has 16 amino acids. The DNA of the CDR3 is TGTGCCAGCAGGTACGGCCGTCCCTCTGGGGCCAACGTCCTGACTTTC. This encodes CASRYGRPSGANVLTF.

This clonotype came up many times. The CDR3, as DNA: TGTGCCAGCAGCCCATTGACAGGGTTTGGAGAGACCCAGTACTTC. It encodes CASSPLTGFGETQYF. J is TRBJ2-5 and V is TRBV7-6; 7 positions agree with TRBD1. Per germline, CDR1 SGHVS and CDR2 FNYEAQ. With 5 bases clipped from V and 4 bases from J, the junction kept 10 bases outside the gene matches. The CDR3 is made up of 15 amino acids. Based on the CDR3 plus reference TRBV7-6 and TRBJ2-5, the full variable domain is GAGVSQSPRYKVTKRGQDVALRCDPISGHVSLYWYRQALGQGPEFLTYFNYEAQQDKSGLPNDRFSAERPEGSISTLTIQRTEQRDSAMYRCASSPLTGFGETQYFGPGTRLLVL.

The sample holds many counts of this clonotype. V and J are TRBV7-8 and TRBJ2-3, with D unclear. Germline lookup yields CDR1 SGHVS and CDR2 FQNEAQ. The CDR3 spans 15 residues. V was shortened by 1 base and J by 3 bases, with 11 bases between the two germline ends. CDR3 sequence reads: CASSLVAPRTDTQYF. The CDR3 DNA is TGTGCCAGCAGCTTAGTGGCCCCCCGGACAGATACGCAGTATTTT.

This clonotype was picked up one time. The chain combines TRBV20-1 with TRBJ2-7; 10 nucleotides match TRBD1. Germline loops: CDR1 DFQATT, CDR2 SNEGSKA (reference sequence). V shed 3 bases, J shed 2 bases, and the junction held 4 bases outside the gene matches. CDR3 length: 14 amino acids. The CDR3 DNA is TGCAGTGCTAGGACAGGGGGCACCCCCTACGAGCAGTACGTC. It translates to CSARTGGTPYEQYV.

The chain links TRBV14 to TRBJ2-7; TRBD1 aligns across 7 bases. The CDR3 contains 16 residues. The germline V gene encodes CDR1 SGHDN and CDR2 FVKESK. The V segment lost 0 bases and the J segment 2 bases; nucleotides outside the gene matches: 7. The CDR3 spells CASSQDRDSFAYEQYF. CDR3 DNA: TGTGCCAGCAGCCAAGACAGGGACAGTTTTGCCTACGAGCAGTACTTC.

The V gene is TRBV20-1, the J gene TRBJ2-2, with 8 positions matching TRBD2. CDR1 DFQATT and CDR2 SNEGSKA come from the germline V gene (reference sequence). The CDR3 runs 17 residues. Losses at the gene ends were 0 bases for V and 0 bases for J; bases not matched to a gene: 6. The CDR3 spells CSARDQRGPTNTGELFF. CDR3 DNA: TGCAGTGCTAGAGATCAGCGGGGGCCTACGAACACCGGGGAGCTGTTTTTT.

CDR3: CASSQGGVGEQFF. The CDR3 nucleotides are TGCGCCAGCAGCCAAGGGGGGGTAGGGGAGCAGTTCTTC. J is TRBJ2-1 and V is TRBV4-1, with D possibly matching TRBD2 (6 bases). Trimming cost V 1 base and J 10 bases, with 11 bases left between them. The CDR3 consists of 13 residues. CDR1 is MGHRA and CDR2 is YSYEKL in the germline V gene.

The chain joins TRBV5-6 to TRBJ2-7; 8 nucleotides line up with TRBD1. The CDR3 sequence is 14 residues long. Looked up from germline, CDR1 is SGHDT and CDR2 is YYEEEE. J lost 7 bases, V lost 0 bases, and 6 bases had no gene match. The CDR3 loop reads CASSLETGGKEQYF. Here the CDR3 DNA reads TGTGCCAGCAGCTTGGAAACAGGGGGGAAGGAGCAGTACTTC.